This T cell receptor beta chain was sequenced for a study of identifying expanded T cells in peripheral blood (dated by TCRdb to the late 2010s). In the study overall: Four technical replicates, made by sequencing separate aliquots from the same pool of genomic DNA, were compared pairwise.

General study outcomes and caveats: The beta-binomial model significantly reduced the number of clones called differentially abundant and the false-positive rate across all healthy-donor time intervals. Variance in clone template counts between approximately 2-week samples significantly increased with total template count across all healthy donors. The authors expected that over much longer intervals, such as months to years, biological variance in healthy repertoires might increase even further. Roughly 1.2 differentially abundant clones were flagged by the binomial model between technical replicates, whereas about 16.4 and 19 were flagged over around two weeks and four weeks, respectively.

For this chain, trimming is 8 bases at the V end and 5 bases at the J end, and the number of junction bases without a gene match is 11. Its CDR3 holds 15 amino acids, cysteine through phenylalanine. Only the CDR3 region is kept as DNA, spanning 45 bases read in frame from base 1. The germline V gene (reference sequence) supplies CDR1 SGHAT and CDR2 FQDESV. As to this clone: Its antigen target is currently unknown. Base qualities are not at hand, and no much larger clone is one base apart.

The immunoSEQ Assay, which uses bias-controlled multiplex PCR amplification of genomic DNA, was used to profile TCRbeta CDR3 regions. The paper's processing steps were these. To quantify the absolute abundance of each unique TCRbeta CDR3 region, the sequences were collapsed and filtered. Two models were used to test differential abundance: a binomial model (Fisher-equivalent) and a beta-binomial model that adds time-dependent variance fitted from healthy donors. Clones with fewer than 5 combined templates were removed, and differential abundance was called for clones with a Benjamini-Hochberg FDR below 0.01. In the beta-binomial model, variance was expressed as a function of the total template count across the two samples, in the form v = (b*log(k)+a)^2. What TCRdb holds here is the immuneACCESS table cut down to in-frame rearrangements. Part of the clones is not present; checked against another copy, under half of the missing clones reflect an unresolved V gene, and the others are unexplained. V and J calls and clone size are given by that table; D and trimming were obtained from the DNA. The sample table records 85,000 to 90,000 clones; around 86% of these occur just once. Around 5.6% of the sample comes from the top ten.

During the collection period, no immune events, such as infections, were documented for the healthy donors. Time-dependent variance in a beta-binomial model of T-cell clone differential abundance was calibrated using healthy-donor blood repertoires as a training cohort. The training cohort comprised roughly ten healthy donors, 3 female and 7 male. The donors were between roughly 29 and 65 years old, with an average age of roughly 41 years. Whole blood, obtained from a commercial supplier, was collected from each healthy donor at three time points spaced approximately two weeks apart. For immunosequencing, genomic DNA was extracted from unsorted whole blood.

The sequencing sample was made of blood. The V gene is TRBV11-1 and the J gene is TRBJ1-1; TRBD1 lines up with 10 middle nucleotides. This clonotype was sampled from a person aged 18 to 70 in good health. This receptor has the CDR3 CASGRQGAEWTEAFF. The DNA reads TGTGCCAGCGGTCGACAGGGGGCAGAGTGGACTGAAGCTTTCTTT.